One sample yielded the 16 T cell receptor beta chains listed below, sequenced in a study of CD8 T cells in ankylosing spondylitis. TCRdb re-analysed the 5' RACE reads in MiXCR, keeping a single row per CDR3 protein. This sample has roughly 180,000 distinct CDR3 sequences, with under 14% found just once. The specimen sequenced was blood, either unsorted or a sorted T cell fraction (not recorded which). The receptors here all came from a male donor with ankylosing spondylitis or in good health (not recorded which).

In this sample, this clonotype turned up many times. This chain uses TRBV6-1 with TRBJ2-3, with D possibly TRBD1 on 6 matching bases. This CDR3 region has 14 residues. Germline CDR1 and CDR2: MNHNS and SASEGT. Trimming took 6 bases from V and 1 from J, leaving 11 bases between them. The CDR3 loop reads CASRQGWGTDTQYF. CDR3 DNA sequence: TGTGCCAGCAGACAGGGTTGGGGCACAGATACGCAGTATTTT.

The genes are TRBV11-2 and TRBJ1-5, with 8 bases matching TRBD1. This CDR3 region has 18 residues. CDR1 and CDR2 (germline): SGHAT, FQNNGV. The V segment lost 1 base and the J segment 1 base; nucleotides outside the gene matches: 9. Here the CDR3 DNA reads TGTGCCAGCAGCTTAGTCCGGACAGGGAAATTGAGCAATCAGCCCCAGCATTTT. Translation: CASSLVRTGKLSNQPQHF.

This clonotype was counted ten times or more. The chain combines TRBV6-1 with TRBJ1-2; 8 nucleotides match TRBD1. There are 15 residues in the CDR3. J gave up 4 bases and V 5 bases, and 9 bases lay outside the gene matches. Germline V gene data show CDR1 as MNHNS and CDR2 as SASEGT. CDR3 residues: CASSPTGAKIYGYTF. CDR3 DNA sequence: TGTGCCAGCAGTCCGACAGGGGCCAAAATCTATGGCTACACCTTC.

V gene TRBV28 combines with J gene TRBJ1-2; 7 bases agree with TRBD1. Germline lookup yields CDR1 MDHEN and CDR2 SYDVKM. The V and J ends lost 5 bases and 0 bases, in that order; junction bases with no gene match: 6. The CDR3 has 15 residues. The CDR3 reads CASSPSRGANYGYTF. DNA for the CDR3: TGTGCCAGCAGTCCCTCCAGGGGGGCTAACTATGGCTACACCTTC.

This clonotype has ten or more counts. The V and J genes are TRBV5-1 and TRBJ2-4; 7 bases map to TRBD1. There are 14 residues in the CDR3. Germline CDR1 reads SGHRS; CDR2 reads YFSETQ. Losses at the gene ends were 4 bases for V and 3 bases for J; bases not matched to a gene: 4. The CDR3: CASSRRQGKNIQYF. As DNA, the CDR3 is TGCGCCAGCAGCAGAAGACAGGGCAAAAACATTCAGTACTTC.

About this clonotype itself: A read error is possible here, since a much larger clone lies one base away. The chain has TRBV20-1 and TRBJ2-4, with D maybe TRBD2 (5 bases). The V gene lost 8 bases and the J gene lost 6 bases, with 17 bases spanning the gap. Per germline, CDR1 DFQATT and CDR2 SNEGSKA (reference sequence). The CDR3 runs 13 residues. The CDR3 region is CSTYWRRRNIQYF. The CDR3 DNA sequence: TGCAGTACGTATTGGAGGCGGAGAAACATTCAGTACTTC.

This clonotype was found many times. The rearrangement links TRBV6-1 to TRBJ1-3; no definite D call. Trimming took 7 bases from V and 0 from J, leaving 10 bases between them. The CDR3 sequence is 14 residues long. Germline-derived CDR1 and CDR2 are MNHNS and SASEGT. The DNA for the CDR3 is TGTGCCAGCACCAGATGGGACTCTGGAAACACCATATATTTT. Translated: CASTRWDSGNTIYF.

This clonotype was counted ten times or more. This chain uses TRBV14 with TRBJ1-1, with D unresolved. V lost 1 base and J lost 12, with 15 bases in between. Germline V CDR1 and CDR2: SGHDN, FVKESK. The CDR3 totals 13 residues. The CDR3 DNA sequence: TGTGCCAGCAGCCAAGCTCCCCTTTCTTTGTCTTTCTTT. Residues: CASSQAPLSLSFF. The complete variable domain, with remaining parts taken from reference TRBV14 and TRBJ1-1, reads EAGVTQFPSHSVIEKGQTVTLRCDPISGHDNLYWYRRVMGKEIKFLLHFVKESKQDESGMPNNRFLAERTGGTYSTLKVQPAELEDSGVYFCASSQAPLSLSFFGQGTRLTVV.

This clonotype appeared many times. V gene TRBV5-1 combines with J gene TRBJ2-1; possible D gene TRBD1, 5 bases. Germline assignment: CDR1 SGHRS and CDR2 YFSETQ. This CDR3 contains 18 residues. V was clipped by 6 bases and J by 0 bases, with 22 bases between them. The CDR3, as DNA: TGCGCCAGCAAGGGGTTACCGACTCGTTTGAGCTCCTACAATGAGCAGTTCTTC. It encodes CASKGLPTRLSSYNEQFF. The full variable domain, with the rest looked up from reference TRBV5-1 and TRBJ2-1, is KAGVTQTPRYLIKTRGQQVTLSCSPISGHRSVSWYQQTPGQGLQFLFEYFSETQRNKGNFPGRFSGRQFSNSRSEMNVSTLELGDSALYLCASKGLPTRLSSYNEQFFGPGTRLTVL.

This clonotype has a count of ten or more. The chain carries TRBV29-1 and TRBJ2-3; TRBD1 is a possible D gene (5 bases). Germline V lookup: CDR1 SQVTM, CDR2 ANQGSEA. The V gene lost 3 bases and the J gene lost 1 base, with 8 bases spanning the gap. The CDR3 length is 13 residues. CDR3 sequence (DNA): TGCAGCGTTGATGACAGTCGCACAGATACGCAGTATTTT. Translated: CSVDDSRTDTQYF.

This clonotype was counted at least ten times. The rearrangement uses TRBV29-1 and TRBJ1-1; D perhaps matches TRBD1 (5 bases). V lost 3 bases and J lost 2, with 13 bases in between. Looked up from germline, CDR1 is SQVTM and CDR2 is ANQGSEA. This CDR3 spans 14 amino acids. The CDR3 DNA reads as TGCAGCGTTGAGGTTAGGGGATACAACACTGAAGCTTTCTTT. Protein: CSVEVRGYNTEAFF.

Notes on this clonotype: A much larger clone sits a single nucleotide away, making a read error possible. The chain combines TRBV29-1 with TRBJ1-4; tentative D call: TRBD1 (5 bases). The CDR3 runs to 10 residues. Germline V lookup: CDR1 SQVTM, CDR2 ANQGSEA. CDR3 loop: CSVGDEILFF. DNA for the CDR3: TGCAGCGTGGGGGATGAAATACTGTTTTTT.

This clonotype has more than one count but fewer than ten. The chain couples TRBV12-3 or TRBV12-4 to TRBJ1-2, with D possibly matching TRBD1 (6 bases). V was clipped by 6 bases and J by 7 bases, with 15 bases between them. The CDR3 is 13 amino acids. The CDR3 reads CASSPRGWGGYTF. CDR3 sequence (DNA): TGTGCCAGCAGCCCGAGGGGGTGGGGTGGCTACACCTTC.

The gene calls are TRBV5-1 and TRBJ2-5, with 8 positions matching TRBD2. Trimming cost V 4 bases and J 0 bases; bases outside gene matches: 5. Germline V gene data show CDR1 as SGHRS and CDR2 as YFSETQ. The CDR3 has 15 amino acids. CDR3 loop: CASSTGGADQETQYF. For the CDR3, the DNA is TGCGCCAGCAGCACCGGGGGGGCCGACCAAGAGACCCAGTACTTC.

With respect to this clonotype: Just one base apart from a much larger clone, this may be a read error. The chain combines TRBV5-1 with TRBJ1-1; D is uncertain. Germline V gives CDR1 SGHRS, CDR2 YFSETQ. The CDR3 runs to 15 residues. The V end was cut by 0 bases, the J end by 3 bases, with 12 bases between. The CDR3 sequence: CASSLAPRSDTEAFF. The CDR3 region has the DNA TGCGCCAGCAGCTTGGCCCCGAGGTCTGACACTGAAGCTTTCTTT.

This clonotype was observed once. The chain links TRBV6-1 to TRBJ1-4; 8 bases match TRBD1. The CDR3 extends over 17 amino acids. The V gene's germline CDR1 is MNHNS and CDR2 SASEGT. The V segment lost 0 bases and the J segment 6 bases; nucleotides outside the gene matches: 9. The CDR3 nucleotides are TGTGCCAGCAGTGAAGCGAGGGGGGACAGGTTGTATGAAAAACTGTTTTTT. This translates into CASSEARGDRLYEKLFF.